This is a list of T cell receptor beta chains from one sample in a study of pediatric ulcerative colitis. Using immunoSEQ multiplex PCR, the repertoire was profiled, and TCRdb retains in-frame clones only, with some absent. There are under 45,000 clones in the sample; over 80% occur only once, and about 23% lies in the top ten. Sequenced sample: blood. All receptors derive from a girl aged 5 to 17 with moderate ulcerative colitis. The CDR3 runs from the conserved cysteine through the conserved F or W. The order of the fields is J gene, V gene, D gene, CDR3 protein. The D gene is left open where the match is weak.

>TRBJ1-1|TRBV28|.
CASSLLGVGTEAFF
>TRBJ1-6|TRBV6-9|TRBD1
CASSTGQEDYNSPLHF
>TRBJ2-2|TRBV19|TRBD1
CASSILQGALGELFF
>TRBJ1-3|TRBV6-1|.
CASSEIVSGNTIYF
>TRBJ1-5|TRBV6-5|TRBD1
CASSAHRGSNQPQHF
>TRBJ2-6|TRBV28|.
CASSNSPGANVLTF
>TRBJ2-3|TRBV29-1|TRBD2
CSVEGGDSGGADTQYF
>TRBJ2-3|TRBV6-4|TRBD2
CASSEGGGALPTDTQYF
>TRBJ1-1|TRBV7-3|.
CASSLAGDTEAFF
>TRBJ1-2|TRBV2|.
CASSEAPPTILNGYTF
>TRBJ1-4|TRBV19|TRBD1
CASRTGQSYNEKLFF
>TRBJ1-4|TRBV18|.
CASSPRQDEKLFF
>TRBJ2-2|TRBV5-6|TRBD2
CASTDSGSMNTGELFF
>TRBJ1-5|TRBV5-1|TRBD1
CASSREAGGNQPQHF
>TRBJ1-2|TRBV9|TRBD1
CASSLGGTGDYGYTF
>TRBJ1-4|TRBV5-5|TRBD1
CASSLPGTGGNEKLFF
>TRBJ2-5|TRBV14|.
CASSLILSRDVDGTQYF
>TRBJ1-2|TRBV4-1|.
CASSQVNYGYTF
>TRBJ2-7|TRBV19|.
CASSPTGTADYEQYF
>TRBJ2-3|TRBV7-9|.
CASSLGQNTDTQYF
>TRBJ2-1|TRBV5-4|.
CASSLGLRDSRGNEQFF
>TRBJ1-2|TRBV19|TRBD1
CASGRQGVYGYTF
>TRBJ1-1|TRBV11-3|.
CASSKGMNTEAFF
>TRBJ1-5|TRBV25-1|.
CASSPTTGSNQPQHF
>TRBJ1-5|TRBV6-5|.
CASSEGDGHQPQHF
>TRBJ1-5|TRBV2|.
CASAGSSKGQPQHF
>TRBJ2-5|TRBV28|.
CASSLSGGHETQYF
>TRBJ2-3|TRBV2|.
CASSLREPTTDTQYF
>TRBJ1-2|TRBV9|.
CASSYDLGQSGYTF
>TRBJ2-1|TRBV27|.
CASSPVERGNEQFF
>TRBJ1-1|TRBV6-5|.
CASSSHRGRGTEAFF
>TRBJ2-7|TRBV7-2|.
CASSLARQPYEQYF
>TRBJ2-3|TRBV28|.
CASTRGSGSFTDTQYF
>TRBJ1-2|TRBV14|.
CASSQERLPGRKGYTF
>TRBJ1-1|TRBV11-1|.
CASSPGNTEAFF
>TRBJ2-1|TRBV27|.
CASSSQLEVVSYNEQFF
>TRBJ2-3|TRBV6-6|TRBD2
CASSRFGLALTDTQYF
>TRBJ2-7|TRBV5-4|TRBD2
CASSLGGGDRYEQYF
>TRBJ2-7|TRBV6-1|.
CASSMDNFSYEQYF
>TRBJ1-2|TRBV7-2|.
CASSLARTTDGYTF
>TRBJ2-1|TRBV27|TRBD2
CASSPGLAVPNEQFF
>TRBJ1-2|TRBV6-5|.
CASSLGLGYTF
>TRBJ1-4|TRBV10-3|.
CAIGQGAEKLFF
>TRBJ2-7|TRBV6-1|.
CASTLIGAGAYEQYF
>TRBJ2-7|TRBV18|.
CASSPTFQGYEQYF